Reported below is one T cell receptor (beta chain). Its matching antigen is unknown. The CDR3 totals 15 residues. J lost 3 bases, V lost 6 bases, and 8 bases had no gene match. Germline-derived CDR1 and CDR2 are MNHEY and SMNVEV (reference sequence). This record comes from a study of graft-versus-host responses after intestinal transplantation. At the level of the study: Each recipient received anti-thymocyte globulin induction, then tacrolimus and steroids for about 3 years.

TCRdb's table, derived via immunoSEQ multiplex PCR, lists solely in-frame clones and lacks some. The top ten hold 0.49% of the sample, which has about 93,000 clones, over 85% seen once. The sample in question was unstimulated CD8+ T cells sorted from spleen or lymph node cells, obtained before intestinal transplant. V and J are TRBV27 and TRBJ2-1, with 7 bases aligning to TRBD1. This clonotype was obtained from a human donor who received an intestinal transplant. The CDR3, as DNA: TGTGCCAGCAGGAACCGGGACAGCGACTACAATGAGCAGTTCTTC. Translation gives CASRNRDSDYNEQFF.